Listed here is a single T cell receptor beta chain. These data are taken from a study of regulatory T cells in long-lasting Graves disease. The time point is: newly diagnosed GD, antithyroid drugs for less than 3 months. Following extraction of RNA from PBMCs, that RNA was used to make the TCR library. This CDR3 is built from 14 residues. Germline lookup yields CDR1 MGHRA and CDR2 YSYEKL. Trimming cost V 2 bases and J 0 bases, with 7 bases left between them. Building of the TCR beta libraries involved iRepertoire HTBI primers and Arm-PCR of CDR3 regions. MiXCR was run by TCRdb on the multiplex PCR reads, yielding one entry per CDR3 protein. The sample consists of about 400,000 distinct CDR3 sequences, around 15% of them appearing once.

This receptor was taken from a female donor with Graves disease. The source was peripheral blood mononuclear cells (PBMCs), collected at new diagnosis, from a patient treated with antithyroid drugs. V is TRBV4-1 and J is TRBJ1-1, with no clear D. DNA for the CDR3: TGCGCCAGCAGCCAACAAGTCATGAACACTGAAGCTTTCTTT. Protein product: CASSQQVMNTEAFF.